A selection of T cell receptor beta chains follows, all from one sample in a study of cytomegalovirus exposure and HLA in healthy donors. The repertoire was sequenced with immunoSEQ multiplex PCR; TCRdb's copy has only in-frame clones and lacks some. The repertoire has more than 110,000 clones, about 80% of them found once; the top ten carry around 1.3%. The specimen was PBMCs. These receptors all come from a male donor in good health and CMV-seropositive. CDR3s include the opening cysteine and the closing phenylalanine or tryptophan. The D gene is left open where the match is weak. For some rows the clone size is stated as once, few or many, or as a class when expanded; others skip it.

d_gene,abundance,v_gene,j_gene,CDR3aa,CDR3nt
NA,NA,TRBV7-9,TRBJ1-4,CASSLIGQLNEKLFF,TGTGCCAGCAGCTTAATCGGACAGCTAAATGAAAAACTGTTTTTT
TRBD2,once,TRBV7-9,TRBJ2-5,CASSLTSGRQETQYF,TGTGCCAGCAGCTTGACTAGCGGGAGGCAAGAGACCCAGTACTTC
NA,NA,TRBV7-6,TRBJ2-2,CASSRRSGELFF,TGTGCCAGCAGCCGGCGGTCCGGGGAGCTGTTTTTT
TRBD1,few,TRBV28,TRBJ1-4,CASSRGQGGEKLFF,TGTGCCAGCAGCCGTGGACAGGGAGGTGAAAAACTGTTTTTT
NA,few,TRBV19,TRBJ1-1,CASSFRTEYMNTEAFF,TGTGCCAGTAGTTTCCGGACAGAGTACATGAACACTGAAGCTTTCTTT
TRBD1,NA,TRBV27,TRBJ1-2,CASSLLQGARDGYTF,TGTGCCAGCAGTTTATTACAGGGGGCACGGGATGGCTACACCTTC
TRBD1,few,TRBV7-9,TRBJ1-1,CASSLAQGENTEAFF,TGTGCCAGCAGCTTAGCGCAGGGGGAGAACACTGAAGCTTTCTTT
TRBD2,NA,TRBV19,TRBJ2-5,CASSFRSGRARETQYF,TGTGCCAGTAGTTTCCGTAGCGGGAGGGCCCGGGAGACCCAGTACTTC
TRBD2,NA,TRBV4-1,TRBJ2-1,CASSLTGLAIYEQFF,TGCGCCAGCAGCCTGACGGGACTAGCGATATATGAGCAGTTCTTC
NA,NA,TRBV6-6,TRBJ1-2,CASSYPANYGYTF,TGTGCCAGCAGTTATCCGGCTAACTATGGCTACACCTTC
TRBD2,NA,TRBV11-2,TRBJ2-7,CASSSAGGRGTYEQYF,TGTGCCAGCAGCTCCGCCGGCGGGAGGGGTACCTACGAGCAGTACTTC
NA,NA,TRBV11-2,TRBJ2-7,CASSRFEVYEQYF,TGTGCCAGCAGCCGCTTTGAGGTGTACGAGCAGTACTTC
NA,NA,TRBV28,TRBJ1-4,CASSLPGRAVGEKLFF,TGTGCCAGCAGCTTGCCGGGGAGGGCAGTTGGGGAAAAACTGTTTTTT
NA,few,TRBV19,TRBJ1-5,CASSPRRENQPQHF,TGTGCCAGTAGCCCCAGGCGGGAAAATCAGCCCCAGCATTTT